The entry that follows covers one TCR beta chain sequence. The entry originates in a study of identical twins. The length of the CDR3 is 14 residues. The germline gives CDR1 LGHDT, CDR2 YNNKEL (reference sequence). The germline V and J ends were trimmed by 3 bases and 8 bases, with 14 bases remaining between them. TCRdb reprocessed the 5' RACE reads with MiXCR, giving one entry per CDR3 protein. Of 450,000 or so distinct CDR3 sequences in the sample, around 20% are singletons; the top ten hold roughly 12%. Sequencing was done on a sample of naive T cells sorted from blood. V usage is TRBV3-1 and J usage is TRBJ1-5; D not resolved. The source of this sequence is a man aged 45 to 65 in good health. The DNA of the CDR3 is TGTGCCAGCAGCCAGGGGTCGAGTAATAAGCCCCAGCATTTT. Translated: CASSQGSSNKPQHF.